This T cell receptor beta chain was profiled in a study of blood T cell repertoires in COVID-19. Across the study: The analysed material was cDNA or gDNA that came from T cells, B-cell-depleted T cells, or PBMCs.

This table comes from immunoSEQ multiplex PCR, and its TCRdb copy is limited to in-frame clones, with some not included. This table holds 150,000 to 190,000 clones, roughly 71% found once. Trimming removed 7 bases from V and 3 bases from J, with 13 bases in between. The germline V gene has CDR1 SQVTM and CDR2 ANQGSEA. This CDR3 has 13 residues. The sequence came from a woman of 80 years or more with acute or convalescent COVID-19. The rearrangement joins TRBV29-1 to TRBJ2-4, with a possible D match to TRBD2 (5 bases). The material sequenced was peripheral blood. The CDR3 region has the DNA TGCAGCGCTAACCGGGGAGACAAAAACATTCAGTACTTC. Its translation is CSANRGDKNIQYF.